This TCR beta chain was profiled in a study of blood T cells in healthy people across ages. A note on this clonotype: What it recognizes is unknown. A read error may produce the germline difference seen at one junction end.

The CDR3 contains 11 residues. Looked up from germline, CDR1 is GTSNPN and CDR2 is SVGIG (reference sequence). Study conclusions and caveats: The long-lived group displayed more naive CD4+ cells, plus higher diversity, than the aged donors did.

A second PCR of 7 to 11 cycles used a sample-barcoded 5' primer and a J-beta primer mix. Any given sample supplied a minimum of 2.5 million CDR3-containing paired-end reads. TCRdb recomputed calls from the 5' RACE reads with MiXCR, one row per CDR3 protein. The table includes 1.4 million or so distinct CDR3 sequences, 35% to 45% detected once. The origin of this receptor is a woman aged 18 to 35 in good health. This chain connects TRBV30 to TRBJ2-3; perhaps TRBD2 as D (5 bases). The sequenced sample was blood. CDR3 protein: CAGSSGDTQYF. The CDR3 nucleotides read TGTGCCGGGAGTTCGGGCGATACGCAGTATTTT.